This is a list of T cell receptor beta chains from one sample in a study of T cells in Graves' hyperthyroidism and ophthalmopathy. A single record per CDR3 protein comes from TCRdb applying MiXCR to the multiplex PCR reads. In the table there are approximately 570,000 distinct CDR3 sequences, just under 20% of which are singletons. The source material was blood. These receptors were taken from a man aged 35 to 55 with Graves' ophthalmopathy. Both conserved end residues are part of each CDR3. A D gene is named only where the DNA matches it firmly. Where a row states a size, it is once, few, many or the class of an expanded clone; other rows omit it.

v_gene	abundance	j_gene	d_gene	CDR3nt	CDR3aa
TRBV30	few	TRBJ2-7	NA	TGTGCCTGGAGCCGGACGCCATTCTACGAGCAGTACTTC	CAWSRTPFYEQYF
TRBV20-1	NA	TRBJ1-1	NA	TGCAGTGCTCGACTGGCAGGGAGCACTGAAGCTTTCTTT	CSARLAGSTEAFF
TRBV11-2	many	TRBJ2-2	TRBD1	TGTGCCAGCAGCTTAAGGAGACAGGGGGCGACCGGGGAGCTGTTTTTT	CASSLRRQGATGELFF
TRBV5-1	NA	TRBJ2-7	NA	TGCGCCAGCAGCCCCACCTATTACGAGCAGTACTTC	CASSPTYYEQYF
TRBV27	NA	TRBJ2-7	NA	TGTGCCAGCGGTATTACTTCTGAGCAGTACTTC	CASGITSEQYF
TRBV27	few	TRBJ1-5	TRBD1	TGTGCCAGCAGTTTACACAGGGGAGGAGGTCAGCCCCAGCATTTT	CASSLHRGGGQPQHF
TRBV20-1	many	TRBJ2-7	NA	TGCAGTGCTAGAGAGGGGCACCTCGAGCAGTACTTC	CSAREGHLEQYF
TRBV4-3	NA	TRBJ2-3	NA	TGCGCCAGCAGCCAAGACGAAGCAACAGATACGCAGTATTTT	CASSQDEATDTQYF
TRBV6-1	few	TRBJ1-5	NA	TGTGCCAGCAGGGGAGGAGGAGGAGGGAATAAGCCCCAGCATTTT	CASRGGGGGNKPQHF
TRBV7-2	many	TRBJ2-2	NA	TGTGCCAGCAGCTTATTTGGGGGGATCACCGGGGAGCTGTTTTTT	CASSLFGGITGELFF
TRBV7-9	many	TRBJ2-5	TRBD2	TGTGCCAGCAGCCCCAACGTGGGAGGGGAGACCCAGTACTTC	CASSPNVGGETQYF
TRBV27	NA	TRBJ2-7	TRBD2	TGTGCCAGCGGGGCGAGACTAGCGGGAGGTACTAGCTCCTACGAGCAGTACTTC	CASGARLAGGTSSYEQYF
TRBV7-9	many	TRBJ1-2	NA	TGTGCCAGCAGCTTACCATTGACGTGGGGGGCTGGGGACTATGGCTACACCTTC	CASSLPLTWGAGDYGYTF
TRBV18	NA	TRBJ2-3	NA	TGTGCCAGCTCACCACTTACAGTCACAGATACGCAGTATTTT	CASSPLTVTDTQYF
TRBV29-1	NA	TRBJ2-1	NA	TGCAGCGTTCACGAACCAGGGGTTAATGAGCAGTTCTTC	CSVHEPGVNEQFF
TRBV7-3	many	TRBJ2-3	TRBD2	TGTGCCAGCAGCTTAAGCAGCGGGAGGACCGCAGATACGCAGTATTTT	CASSLSSGRTADTQYF
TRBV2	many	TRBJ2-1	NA	TGTGCCAGCGGGGGCCCGAATGAGCAGTTCTTC	CASGGPNEQFF
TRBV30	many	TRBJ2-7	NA	TGTGCCTGGAGTGAGGGCCTTAGCTCCTACGAGCAGTACTTC	CAWSEGLSSYEQYF
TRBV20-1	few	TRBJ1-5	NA	TGCAGCTCAGTCCAGGGCTTGAATCAGCCCCAGCATTTT	CSSVQGLNQPQHF
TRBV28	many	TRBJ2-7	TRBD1	TGTGCCAGCAGTCCCGGGACAGGGGGCGCTTACGAGCAGTACTTC	CASSPGTGGAYEQYF
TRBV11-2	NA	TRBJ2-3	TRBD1	TGTGCCAGCAGCCCAGGGACAGGGGAGTATTTT	CASSPGTGEYF
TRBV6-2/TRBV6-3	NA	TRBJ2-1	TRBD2	TGTGCCAGCAGTTACGCGGCGGGGAGGGATGAGCAGTTCTTC	CASSYAAGRDEQFF
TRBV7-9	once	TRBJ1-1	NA	TGTGCCAGCAGCTTAGCGGTTTCCATGAACACTGAAGCTTTCTTT	CASSLAVSMNTEAFF
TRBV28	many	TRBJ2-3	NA	TGTGCCAGCAGTATCGGGACTCACAAAGATACGCAGTATTTT	CASSIGTHKDTQYF
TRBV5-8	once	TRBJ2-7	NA	TGTGCCAGCAGCTTAGGGGTCGAGGGAGAAGAGCAGTACTTC	CASSLGVEGEEQYF
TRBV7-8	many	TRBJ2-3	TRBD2	TGTGCCAGCAGCTTAGATACGGGAGGAAGCACAGATACGCAGTATTTT	CASSLDTGGSTDTQYF
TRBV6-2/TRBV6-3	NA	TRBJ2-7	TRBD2	TGTGCCAGCAGTTACCCTAGCGGGAGGGCCTCCTACGAGCAGTACTTC	CASSYPSGRASYEQYF
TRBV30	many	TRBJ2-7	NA	TGTGCCTGGAGTGCGCACAACGAGCAGTACTTC	CAWSAHNEQYF
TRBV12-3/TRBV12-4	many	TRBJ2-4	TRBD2	TGTGCCAGCAGTTTCCTTTCGTTGACTAGCGGGAGTATAGACAAAAACATTCAGTACTTC	CASSFLSLTSGSIDKNIQYF
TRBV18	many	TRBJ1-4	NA	TGTGCCAGCTCACCACGGGGGGCGACTAATGAAAAACTGTTTTTT	CASSPRGATNEKLFF
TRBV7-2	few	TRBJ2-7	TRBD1	TGTGCCAGCAGCCAAGCCCCGGGACAGGGGGTTTTCGAGCAGTACTTC	CASSQAPGQGVFEQYF
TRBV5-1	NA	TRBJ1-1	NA	TGCGCCAGCAGCTTGTTTCATGGGCAGCCCGAAGCTTTCTTT	CASSLFHGQPEAFF